Listed here are 7 T cell receptor beta chains from one sample, sequenced in a study of T cells after yellow fever vaccination. One entry per CDR3 protein, called by TCRdb with MiXCR from the 5' RACE reads. The sample lists 450,000 to 550,000 distinct CDR3 sequences; 21% were seen once. The source material was PBMCs, sampled less than 25 days after the first yellow fever vaccination. The source of these receptors is a man aged 18 to 35 who received the YFV17D yellow fever vaccine.

The genes are TRBV7-9 and TRBJ2-7; 8 nucleotides match TRBD2. Unmatched junction bases numbered 6, after V lost 4 bases and J lost 7 bases. The CDR3 consists of 13 residues. Per germline, CDR1 SEHNR and CDR2 FQNEAQ (reference sequence). The CDR3 DNA reads as TGTGCCAGCAGCTCCTCGGGGGGGAGGGAGCAGTACTTC. As protein: CASSSSGGREQYF.

The chain combines TRBV20-1 with TRBJ1-1; D not certain. The CDR3 totals 11 residues. V lost 6 bases to trimming and J lost 3 bases, with 8 bases between them. From germline, CDR1 is DFQATT and CDR2 SNEGSKA (reference sequence). CDR3 protein: CSASGDTEAFF. For the CDR3, the DNA is TGCAGTGCAAGTGGAGACACTGAAGCTTTCTTT.

CDR3 nucleotides: TGTGCCATCGACAGTGACACCGGGGAGCTGTTTTTT. It encodes CAIDSDTGELFF. The chain recombines TRBV11-2 with TRBJ2-2; D possibly corresponds to TRBD1 (5 bases). The ends were cut back, 10 bases at V and 3 bases at J, with 9 bases in the middle. There are 12 residues in the CDR3. Germline V gene sequence: CDR1 SGHAT, CDR2 FQNNGV.

Details on this clonotype: Just one base apart from a much larger clone, this may be a read error. This chain links TRBV19 with TRBJ2-7; 10 bases map to TRBD1. The CDR3 runs 14 residues. Germline lookup yields CDR1 LNHDA and CDR2 SQIVND (reference sequence). Trimming at V came to 4 bases and at J to 3 bases, leaving 3 bases not matched to a gene. CDR3 loop: CASSTTGGFYEQYF. CDR3 in DNA: TGTGCCAGTAGTACGACAGGGGGCTTCTACGAGCAGTACTTC.

The chain uses TRBV4-1 and TRBJ2-7; the D is unclear. V lost 2 bases and J lost 4, with 15 bases in between. The CDR3 sequence is 15 residues long. Looked up from germline, CDR1 is MGHRA and CDR2 is YSYEKL. The CDR3 loop is CASSQKAVGPYEQYF. The CDR3, as DNA: TGCGCCAGCAGCCAAAAGGCGGTCGGACCTTACGAGCAGTACTTC.

This sequence joins TRBV6-2 or TRBV6-3 and TRBJ2-7, with TRBD2 identical over 8 bases. J was trimmed by 0 bases and V by 5 bases; bases with no gene match: 3. This CDR3 spans 14 amino acids. The germline V gene encodes CDR1 MNHEY and CDR2 SVGEGT. In DNA form, the CDR3 reads TGTGCCAGCAGTCGAGCGGGGGCCTCCTACGAGCAGTACGTC. Amino acid sequence: CASSRAGASYEQYV.

Only a few counts were recorded for this clonotype. The gene calls are TRBV19 and TRBJ2-4, with D unclear. The CDR3 length is 13 residues. CDR1 is LNHDA, CDR2 SQIVND, per germline (reference sequence). Trimming took off 7 bases at V and 1 base at J, with 8 bases between the two ends. The CDR3 DNA reads as TGTGCCAGTAAGGGAATCGCCAAAAACATTCAGTACTTC. Its translation is CASKGIAKNIQYF.